What follows describes a single T cell receptor (beta chain). This clonotype was seen repeatedly, ten times or more. The antigen it recognizes is unknown. Qualities for individual bases were not recorded, and no much larger clone is one base off. The data were taken from a study of regulatory T cells in long-lasting Graves disease (dated by TCRdb to 2020 to 2022). Background for the entire study: In the newly diagnosed Graves' disease group, patients had been taking antithyroid drugs for less than 3 months. Patients with persistent Graves' disease were compared with patients with newly diagnosed Graves' disease using TCR sequencing and RNA sequencing of peripheral blood. The study was conducted in China and was registered as a clinical trial. A total of around 35 samples were covered by TCR sequencing, comprising roughly 13 persistent and roughly 20 newly diagnosed Graves' disease patients.

What the research found in general, with its limitations: Compared with newly diagnosed patients, persistent Graves' disease patients had lower TCR Shannon entropy and fewer highly expanded clones, which suggests clonal expansion. Preferential use of TRBV28, TRBJ1-2 and TRBJ2-5 was observed in persistent disease, whereas TRBV20-1 and TRBJ2-1 were favored in newly diagnosed disease. The small sample size was acknowledged by the authors as a limitation that may reduce accuracy. Because the primary lesion, thyroid tissue, could not be accessed, the study looked at peripheral blood alone. A larger number of public clonotypes was shared among persistent patients (more than 2,500) than among newly diagnosed patients (about 990). Only the TCR beta chain was sequenced and analyzed.

The library was obtained by multiplex PCR. TCRdb shows the sequencer as Illumina HiSeq 4000. iRepertoire HTBI primers and Arm-PCR amplification of CDR3 regions were used to construct TCR beta libraries. Before sequencing, the PCR products underwent gel purification. Concerning the study's data processing: A total of some 60 TRBV and approximately 13 TRBJ segments were identified across samples and were used for gene usage analysis of CDR3 amino acid clonotypes. Filtered high-quality paired reads were merged into contigs using COPE and FqMerger. Contigs were aligned with BLAST to IMGT TRBV, TRBD and TRBJ reference genes, and CDR3 was defined per IMGT. Any clonotype with a frequency above 0.1% was classified as a highly expanded clone. Shannon entropy was used to measure repertoire diversity, and the Gini coefficient was used to measure V-J evenness. A clonotype found in more than one individual was treated as public. TCRdb reworked the public reads: Q25 trimming with fastp, MiXCR clone assembly, productive beta chains retained. Each entry is one CDR3 protein sequence, shown with its most common DNA and genes. These V and J calls derive from TCRdb rather than the authors' analysis. Within this sample are 680,000 or so distinct CDR3 sequences, with 16% of them counted one time only. The ten largest make up around 19% of the sample.

The time point tag for this specimen amounts to: newly diagnosed GD, antithyroid drugs for less than 3 months. For both TCR sequencing and RNA sequencing, RNA was extracted from PBMCs using TRIzol. The diagnosis of Graves' disease was made according to American Thyroid Association guidelines. Patients for the study were recruited at an endocrinology department in Xi'an, China. From each patient, about 9.7 milliliters of peripheral blood was collected into an EDTA anticoagulant tube. Ficoll Paque Plus density gradient separation was used to isolate PBMCs, and no further T cell sorting was done. An Agilent 2100 Bioanalyzer and agarose gel were used to check RNA quality, while a NanoDrop 2000 measured RNA concentration. Looking up the germline V gene (reference sequence) yields CDR1 SEHNR and CDR2 FQNEAQ. For this chain, trimming is 1 base at the V end and 15 bases at the J end, and the number of junction bases without a gene match is 5. The CDR3 runs 12 amino acids, cysteine and phenylalanine included. Of the read, only the CDR3 DNA is kept; its 36 bases are in frame from base 1.

A further study also used this sample, focusing on T cells in Graves' hyperthyroidism and ophthalmopathy. As that second paper reports: Stable Graves' hyperthyroidism was defined as no progression to ophthalmopathy during 18 months of follow-up. Hyperthyroidism patients were newly diagnosed, had a disease duration of under 2 months, and were aged 18 to 65 years. Any patient with an uncontrolled infection, another autoimmune disease, pregnancy or lactation was excluded. Clinical symptoms, serum thyroxine and TRAb, thyroid ultrasound, and orbital computed tomography formed the basis for the diagnoses. For the first round of RT-PCR on the TCR CDR3, the HTBI primer set was used together with the Qiagen OneStep RT-PCR kit. Most expanded thyroid clonotypes (frequency above 0.001) were also detected in blood, a finding suggesting that blood repertoires may reflect thyroid immune responses. In cross-validation, a model built on a 13 V-J signature told ophthalmopathy apart from stable hyperthyroidism with approximately 90% sensitivity and about 81% specificity, and in testing the same model reached 80%/75%. In validation, the model predicted progression to ophthalmopathy with 55% to 71% sensitivity and around 72% specificity, a median of 6.5 months before onset. TCR V-J signatures able to tell the groups apart were searched for in a discovery cohort of about a hundred patients, of whom 43 had Graves' ophthalmopathy and roughly 57 had stable Graves' hyperthyroidism. An independent validation cohort of around 20 hyperthyroidism patients and about 15 patients who later progressed to ophthalmopathy tested prospective prediction of ophthalmopathy. The 100 or so discovery patients were randomly split 7:3 into training and test sets. In addition, the study compared T-cell repertoires in thyroid tissue and in blood from a handful of Graves' hyperthyroidism patients. After sampling, hyperthyroidism patients received methimazole starting at 30 mg daily, and ophthalmopathy patients received high-dose intravenous methylprednisolone. A second multiplex PCR round built the libraries, followed by size selection and purification. The libraries were sequenced on an Illumina HiSeq2000 using paired-end 100 bp reads. Raw data were processed with SOAPnuke, discarding reads with adapters, uncalled bases, mean Phred below 15, or no exact constant-primer or identifier match. COPE v1.2.5 was used to merge high-quality paired reads, and clonotypes were defined as unique nucleotide sequences. MiTCR v1.1 was used to align clonotypes to the IMGT TRBV, TRBD and TRBJ reference segments. The analysis included only V-J combinations with a frequency above 0.0001, which together covered 99% to 99.2% of the repertoires. A TCS score was defined as the ratio of F50 (clonal expansion) to E x V (chaos), with BLOSUM62-based TCRdist applied between CDR3 peptides within each V-J. Welch's t-statistics and random forest reduced fewer than 550 V-J features to under 15, which were used in a naive Bayes classifier (R e1071). Sample size was not statistically predetermined, and investigators were not blinded to group allocation. According to the paper, TCR Vbeta CDR3 sequencing was carried out on 135 peripheral blood samples, which came from 40 to 45 ophthalmopathy, 75 to 80 hyperthyroidism and roughly 17 progressor patients.

Sequenced material: peripheral blood mononuclear cells (PBMCs), taken at new diagnosis, from a patient treated with antithyroid drugs. Rearrangement joined TRBV7-9 to TRBJ2-1, with 8 central nucleotides matching TRBD2. The receptor was isolated from a woman younger than 45 with Graves disease. Donor details come from another sample of the same person, matched by shared clones. The sequence in DNA is TGTGCCAGCAGCTTAGTAGGGACTAGTCCGTTCTTC. This is translated as CASSLVGTSPFF.